This TCR beta chain was identified during a study of T cell repertoires in cytomegalovirus infection. TCRdb ran MiXCR on the reads and lists one entry per CDR3 protein. The repertoire holds 250,000 or so distinct CDR3 sequences, with approximately 8.3% as singletons. Many counts were recorded for this clonotype. The source material was PBMCs. The TCR sequence derives from a human donor in good health (CMV status not recorded). Some clones in this sample may be carry-over from other donors' samples.

This CDR3 reads CASSPQGARETQYF. CDR3 sequence (DNA): TGTGCCAGCAGCCCACAGGGGGCTCGGGAGACCCAGTACTTC. V gene TRBV27 combines with J gene TRBJ2-5; TRBD1 agrees at 9 bases. Trimming cost V 6 bases and J 5 bases; bases outside gene matches: 7. This CDR3 contains 14 residues. Germline CDR1 and CDR2: MNHEY and SMNVEV (reference sequence).